This T cell receptor beta chain was identified in a study of T cell responses to AZD1222 COVID-19 vaccine. Study results and caveats: Spike-specific TCR breadth and depth were elevated following two AZD1222 doses. Mapped onto spike, vaccine-associated CD4 TCRs spanned it and were dominant at 160-218 and 743-854. Only a handful of individuals given AZD1222 were seropositive at baseline.

Profiling relied on immunoSEQ multiplex PCR, and the TCRdb table lists in-frame clones only, not all of them. The table shows 130,000 or so clones, with just over 90% occurring only once. As regards this clone: Its specificity is not known.

The V and J ends lost 6 bases and 3 bases respectively, with 9 bases between them. The V gene's germline CDR1 is DFQATT and CDR2 SNEGSKA (reference sequence). This CDR3 spans 11 amino acids. The V call is TRBV20-1, the J call TRBJ2-7; TRBD2 is a possible D gene (5 bases). Sequenced here: peripheral blood, sampled on day 0 of MenACWY control vaccination. The source is an adult in good health. CDR3 region: CSALRGYEQYF. CDR3 bases: TGCAGTGCCCTACGGGGCTACGAGCAGTACTTC.